The 30 T cell receptor beta chains in this list originate from one sample, sequenced in a study of blood T cell repertoires in COVID-19. Libraries were prepared by immunoSEQ multiplex PCR; TCRdb keeps only in-frame clonotypes and omits some of them. Among 300,000 to 400,000 clones listed, 88% were seen once. Sequenced material: peripheral blood. Receptors were obtained from a woman in her 70s with COVID-19, enrolled during active disease.

The chain joins TRBV5-5 to TRBJ1-1; TRBD1 is a possible D gene (6 bases). Germline CDR1 reads SGHKS; CDR2 reads YYEKEE (reference sequence). The CDR3 length is 17 residues. The ends were cut back, 2 bases at V and 1 base at J, with 18 bases in the middle. This chain's CDR3 is CASSFQGPGARNTEAFF. CDR3 in DNA: TGTGCCAGCAGCTTCCAAGGGCCAGGGGCTCGGAACACTGAAGCTTTCTTT.

The chain combines TRBV6-6 with TRBJ2-7, with D possibly being TRBD2 (6 bases). CDR3 length: 15 amino acids. Trimming took off 7 bases at V and 3 bases at J, with 19 bases between the two ends. Germline V CDR1 and CDR2: MNHNY, SVGAGI (reference sequence). The CDR3 DNA reads as TGTGCCAGCACCAACGGGGGTTCTCAAAGCTACGAGCAGTACTTC. It encodes CASTNGGSQSYEQYF.

The chain carries TRBV6-4 and TRBJ1-2; 8 nucleotides line up with TRBD1. Germline lookup yields CDR1 MRHNA and CDR2 SNTAGT. V shed 6 bases, J shed 1 base, and the junction held 7 bases outside the gene matches. This CDR3 region has 15 residues. The CDR3 nucleotides are TGTGCCAGCAGAAGGGACACAGGGGGTAACTATGGCTACACCTTC. Amino acids: CASRRDTGGNYGYTF.

This clone was seen only once. The V call is TRBV2, the J call TRBJ2-3; 8 bases align to TRBD2. J gave up 1 base and V 2 bases, and 8 bases lay outside the gene matches. Germline V gives CDR1 SNHLY, CDR2 FYNNEI. This CDR3 is built from 17 residues. DNA for the CDR3: TGTGCCAGCAGTGAAATGCCCAGCGGGGGAGGCACAGATACGCAGTATTTT. Its protein is CASSEMPSGGGTDTQYF.

The chain recombines TRBV6-5 with TRBJ1-5; unclear D gene. This CDR3 has 12 residues. The V gene lost 7 bases and the J gene lost 6 bases, with 10 bases spanning the gap. Per germline, CDR1 MNHEY and CDR2 SVGAGI. The CDR3 loop reads CASTGVGQPQHF. Here the CDR3 DNA reads TGTGCCAGCACGGGAGTAGGTCAGCCCCAGCATTTT.

This clone was counted once. V is TRBV7-9 and J is TRBJ1-6; D uncertain. CDR1 is SEHNR and CDR2 is FQNEAQ in the germline V gene (reference sequence). V shed 6 bases and J shed 8 bases, with 14 bases lying between them. The CDR3 loop spans 14 amino acids. As DNA, the CDR3 is TGTGCCAGCAGACGCGGGGAGATCCATTCACCCCTCCACTTT. Amino acids: CASRRGEIHSPLHF.

This clone was recorded many times. The V and J genes are TRBV29-1 and TRBJ1-1; D not certain. V lost 6 bases to trimming and J lost 4 bases, with 12 bases between them. The CDR3 is made up of 12 amino acids. The germline CDR1 and CDR2 sequences are SQVTM and ANQGSEA. CDR3 coding DNA: TGCAGCGTAAAAGAGGGAGGCACTGAAGCTTTCTTT. Its translation: CSVKEGGTEAFF.

The chain employs TRBV6-6 and TRBJ1-1; 8 bases are shared with TRBD1. Trimming cost V 5 bases and J 6 bases; bases outside gene matches: 8. The CDR3 extends over 14 amino acids. Per germline, CDR1 MNHNY and CDR2 SVGAGI (reference sequence). The CDR3, as DNA: TGTGCCAGCAGTGTACAGGGGGGAATGGCTGAAGCTTTCTTT. As protein: CASSVQGGMAEAFF.

This clone showed up just once. This chain joins TRBV30 and TRBJ1-1, with D perhaps TRBD1 (6 bases). Trimming took 5 bases from V and 1 from J, leaving 14 bases between them. Germline CDR1 and CDR2: GTSNPN and SVGIG (reference sequence). The CDR3 consists of 14 residues. The CDR3 loop is CAWDPGTTNTEAFF. CDR3 in DNA: TGTGCCTGGGACCCCGGGACAACGAACACTGAAGCTTTCTTT. The full variable domain, in which reference TRBV30 and TRBJ1-1 provide the parts outside the CDR3, is SQTIHQWPATLVQPVGSPLSLECTVEGTSNPNLYWYRQAAGRGLQLLFYSVGIGQISSEVPQNLSASRPQDRQFILSSKKLLLSDSGFYLCAWDPGTTNTEAFFGQGTRLTVV.

The chain carries TRBV19 and TRBJ1-2; a weak D match, TRBD1 (6 bases). Germline CDR1 reads LNHDA; CDR2 reads SQIVND (reference sequence). V lost 11 bases and J lost 4, with 20 bases in between. This CDR3 is built from 14 residues. DNA of the CDR3: TGTGCCGCCCCATACAGGGACCCCCTCTATGGCTACACCTTC. Amino acid sequence: CAAPYRDPLYGYTF.

The chain couples TRBV9 to TRBJ2-7; 8 bases match TRBD1. The CDR3 has 15 amino acids. The junction had 11 bases not matched to a gene; V was cut back by 4 bases and J by 5 bases. Per germline, CDR1 SGDLS and CDR2 YYNGEE. In nucleotides, the CDR3 is TGTGCCAGCAGCCCCCGGGACAGGTCATGGGACGAGCAGTACTTC. Translating it yields CASSPRDRSWDEQYF.

The chain couples TRBV6-5 to TRBJ2-7; D is possibly TRBD2 (5 bases). Germline lookup yields CDR1 MNHEY and CDR2 SVGAGI. The CDR3 covers 13 residues. Trimming removed 6 bases at V and 11 bases at J, with 20 bases between. The CDR3: CASSRELTSVEYF. CDR3 bases: TGTGCCAGCAGCCGCGAGCTAACTAGTGTCGAGTACTTC.

CDR3 sequence (DNA): TGTGCCAGCAAGTCAGGGTCCGGCGAGCAGTACTTC. It specifies CASKSGSGEQYF. The rearrangement uses TRBV28 and TRBJ2-7; maybe TRBD1 (5 bases). V shed 7 bases and J shed 6 bases, with 13 bases lying between them. Germline assignment: CDR1 MDHEN and CDR2 SYDVKM. This CDR3 spans 12 amino acids.

The chain recombines TRBV28 with TRBJ1-6, with TRBD1 identical over 8 bases. The trim removed 5 bases at V and 8 bases at J, leaving 2 bases unmatched. This CDR3 has 13 amino acids. Germline V CDR1 and CDR2: MDHEN, SYDVKM. This chain's CDR3 is CASSHRGYSPLHF. CDR3 nucleotide sequence: TGTGCCAGCAGTCACAGGGGGTATTCACCCCTCCACTTT.

This chain links TRBV24-1 with TRBJ2-3; tentative D call: TRBD1 (6 bases). The germline V gene has CDR1 KGHDR and CDR2 SFDVKD. V lost 9 bases to trimming and J lost 5 bases, with 17 bases between them. The CDR3 totals 14 residues. CDR3 protein: CATRLSGAGDTQYF. CDR3 bases: TGTGCCACCCGTTTATCAGGGGCGGGAGATACGCAGTATTTT.

This clone was observed a handful of times. This sequence joins TRBV6-5 and TRBJ2-7; possible D gene TRBD2, 5 bases. V lost 6 bases, J lost 2 bases, and 14 bases lay in between. The germline V gene encodes CDR1 MNHEY and CDR2 SVGAGI. This CDR3 is 14 amino acids long. CDR3 DNA sequence: TGTGCCAGCAGCCCCGGGGATGGGGCCTACGAGCAGTACTTC. Translation: CASSPGDGAYEQYF.

The V gene is TRBV6-1, the J gene TRBJ2-7, with TRBD1 identical over 9 bases. The CDR3 is 14 residues long. The ends lost 7 bases at V and 5 bases at J; junction bases unmatched: 9. Germline loops: CDR1 MNHNS, CDR2 SASEGT. CDR3 DNA sequence: TGTGCCAGCAAAATTGGACAGGGGAGAAACGAGCAGTACTTC. It encodes CASKIGQGRNEQYF.

As DNA, the CDR3 is TGTGCCAGCCGGGCCGAAGACCGGACTAGCGGGGAACAAGAGACCCAGTACTTC. It yields the protein CASRAEDRTSGEQETQYF. This chain links TRBV21-1 with TRBJ2-5; no DNA check was done on the table's D call, TRBD2. TRBV21-1 is a known pseudogene. The CDR3 runs to 18 residues.

V usage is TRBV19 and J usage is TRBJ1-2; TRBD1 matches 12 bases. CDR3 length: 18 amino acids. The V segment lost 7 bases and the J segment 4 bases; nucleotides outside the gene matches: 16. Looked up from germline, CDR1 is LNHDA and CDR2 is SQIVND (reference sequence). The CDR3 loop is CASIPHPGQGAHGYGYTF. CDR3 coding DNA: TGTGCCAGTATCCCGCACCCGGGACAGGGGGCGCACGGCTATGGCTACACCTTC.

The genes are TRBV19 and TRBJ1-1; the D gene is possibly TRBD1 (5 bases). This CDR3 contains 13 residues. Deletions cut 9 bases from V and 2 bases from J, with 13 bases between. Germline lookup yields CDR1 LNHDA and CDR2 SQIVND (reference sequence). CDR3 residues: CARGEGRNTEAFF. CDR3 coding DNA: TGTGCCAGAGGGGAGGGGAGAAACACTGAAGCTTTCTTT. The full variable domain, rest sourced from reference TRBV19 and TRBJ1-1, is DGGITQSPKYLFRKEGQNVTLSCEQNLNHDAMYWYRQDPGQGLRLIYYSQIVNDFQKGDIAEGYSVSREKKESFPLTVTSAQKNPTAFYLCARGEGRNTEAFFGQGTRLTVV.

The V call is TRBV11-2, the J call TRBJ2-4; 7 bases map to TRBD1. The V gene's germline CDR1 is SGHAT and CDR2 FQNNGV. The length of the CDR3 is 16 residues. J was trimmed by 0 bases and V by 5 bases; bases with no gene match: 7. The CDR3 nucleotides read TGTGCCAGCAGCCCTAAGGGACAGCTAGCCAAAAACATTCAGTACTTC. This translates into CASSPKGQLAKNIQYF.

This clone was seen more than once but under ten times. This CDR3 is CASSEERGRGYTF. The CDR3 DNA reads as TGTGCCAGCAGTGAAGAGAGGGGGCGAGGCTACACCTTC. This chain uses TRBV6-1 with TRBJ1-2, with 7 bases identical to TRBD1. CDR3 size: 13 residues. V lost 1 base to trimming and J lost 8 bases; unmatched junction nucleotides: 4. Germline assignment: CDR1 MNHNS and CDR2 SASEGT.

The V call is TRBV6-2 or TRBV6-3, the J call TRBJ1-2, with 7 bases aligning to TRBD1. The CDR3 length is 15 residues. In germline, CDR1 is MNHEY, CDR2 SVGEGT. The junction had 10 bases not matched to a gene; V was cut back by 6 bases and J by 3 bases. DNA of the CDR3: TGTGCCAGCAGCACGCCAGGGGGTGGCGACTATGGCTACACCTTC. Its protein product is CASSTPGGGDYGYTF.

This clone was recorded a few times. V gene TRBV9 combines with J gene TRBJ1-6, with a weak D call TRBD1 (5 bases). Germline CDR1 is SGDLS and CDR2 is YYNGEE. With 2 bases removed from V and 0 bases from J, the gap between germline ends came to 6 bases. The CDR3 consists of 15 residues. The CDR3 coding sequence is TGTGCCAGCAGCGTTCAGGGCTCCTATAATTCACCCCTCCACTTT. It codes for CASSVQGSYNSPLHF.

The J gene is TRBJ1-2, the V gene TRBV6-5; 7 bases are a match to TRBD1. J was trimmed by 6 bases and V by 6 bases; bases with no gene match: 4. Per germline, CDR1 MNHEY and CDR2 SVGAGI. The CDR3 runs to 12 residues. CDR3 amino acids: CASSSQGNGYTF. DNA of the CDR3: TGTGCCAGCAGCTCACAGGGGAATGGCTACACCTTC.

The chain uses TRBV6-6 and TRBJ2-2; 7 bases line up with TRBD1. V lost 6 bases, J lost 3 bases, and 7 bases stayed unmatched. This CDR3 region has 15 residues. The germline CDR1 and CDR2 sequences are MNHNY and SVGAGI (reference sequence). CDR3 protein: CASSRQGVDTGELFF. Written as DNA, the CDR3 is TGTGCCAGCAGCAGACAGGGAGTAGACACCGGGGAGCTGTTTTTT.

J is TRBJ2-2 and V is TRBV4-1; unclear D gene. The CDR3 runs to 15 residues. V was cut by 0 bases and J by 1 base, with 6 bases left in between. Germline values: CDR1 MGHRA, CDR2 YSYEKL. CDR3 in amino acids: CASSQDPVNTGELFF. The CDR3 nucleotides read TGCGCCAGCAGCCAAGACCCAGTGAACACCGGGGAGCTGTTTTTT.

V usage is TRBV6-1 and J usage is TRBJ2-7; tentative D call: TRBD2 (6 bases). The V end lost 3 bases, the J end lost 2 bases, and 23 bases lay between the germline ends. Germline-derived CDR1 and CDR2 are MNHNS and SASEGT. CDR3 length: 18 amino acids. The chain's CDR3 is CASSDSGQGGLTPYEQYF. The CDR3 DNA sequence: TGTGCCAGCAGTGATAGTGGGCAGGGAGGATTAACCCCCTACGAGCAGTACTTC.

The chain recombines TRBV11-2 with TRBJ2-5, with TRBD2 matching over 8 bases. V lost 1 base, J lost 4 bases, and 2 bases stayed unmatched. The CDR3 is made up of 14 amino acids. CDR1 SGHAT and CDR2 FQNNGV come from the germline V gene. In DNA form, the CDR3 reads TGTGCCAGCAGCTTAGCGGGGGGGCCAGAGACCCAGTACTTC. Translating gives CASSLAGGPETQYF.

V is TRBV28 and J is TRBJ1-6, with 9 positions matching TRBD1. CDR3 length: 13 amino acids. From germline, CDR1 is MDHEN and CDR2 SYDVKM. With V trimmed by 6 bases and J by 8 bases, 2 bases remained unmatched. In DNA form, the CDR3 reads TGTGCCAGCAGACAGGGGGCGGATTCACCCCTCCACTTT. Residues: CASRQGADSPLHF.